This entry lists 12 T cell receptor beta chains sequenced from one sample in a study of PD-1 blockade in classical Hodgkin lymphoma. Measured with immunoSEQ multiplex PCR; TCRdb has only the in-frame clones, and not every one. The table records 2,000 or so clones, about 82% of them present only once. Time point: cycle 4 day 1 (C4D1), after six to seven weeks of nivolumab. All the patients suffered relapse after autologous stem cell transplantation, and brentuximab vedotin exposure differed. The study purified CD4+ T cells from thawed PBMCs using magnetic negative selection. This specimen consisted of CD4+ T cells from blood, obtained before the fourth cycle of nivolumab. All receptors come from a human donor with classical Hodgkin lymphoma.

The V call is TRBV4-2, the J call TRBJ2-6, with D unresolved. The germline CDR1 and CDR2 sequences are LGHNA and YNFKEQ. The V end was cut by 0 bases, the J end by 0 bases, with 6 bases between. There are 16 residues in the CDR3. The CDR3 reads CASSQDGFSGANVLTF. CDR3 nucleotides: TGTGCCAGCAGCCAAGACGGGTTCTCTGGGGCCAACGTCCTGACTTTC.

This clone has more than one count but fewer than ten. V and J are TRBV6-6 and TRBJ1-2, with D possibly being TRBD1 (6 bases). The CDR3 is 13 residues long. The ends were cut back, 7 bases at V and 5 bases at J, with 14 bases in the middle. Germline V lookup: CDR1 MNHNY, CDR2 SVGAGI (reference sequence). The CDR3 protein is CASTGQSAYGYTF. CDR3 nucleotide sequence: TGTGCCAGCACTGGACAGTCCGCATATGGCTACACCTTC.

The chain joins TRBV6-5 to TRBJ1-2; D might be TRBD1 (5 bases). The CDR3 extends over 13 amino acids. Germline V CDR1 and CDR2: MNHEY, SVGAGI. The ends were cut back, 6 bases at V and 6 bases at J, with 14 bases in the middle. CDR3 sequence (DNA): TGTGCCAGCAGGAGGGACGGTACGGATGGCTACACCTTC. It translates to CASRRDGTDGYTF.

The J gene is TRBJ1-2, the V gene TRBV6-1, with D unresolved. The V and J ends lost 0 bases and 0 bases respectively, with 5 bases between them. The CDR3 sequence is 14 residues long. Germline assignment: CDR1 MNHNS and CDR2 SASEGT. CDR3 amino acids: CASSEATANYGYTF. DNA of the CDR3: TGTGCCAGCAGTGAAGCAACAGCTAACTATGGCTACACCTTC.

This clone has only one observation. The chain carries TRBV10-3 and TRBJ1-2; TRBD1 might be the D (6 bases). CDR3 length: 15 residues. Germline V gives CDR1 ENHRY, CDR2 SYGVKD. V dropped 11 bases and J dropped 4 bases, with 23 bases sitting between them. CDR3 in amino acids: CAGSSGGGRSYGYTF. As DNA, the CDR3 is TGTGCCGGGTCATCGGGCGGGGGGCGCTCCTATGGCTACACCTTC.

The chain employs TRBV5-1 and TRBJ2-1, with 12 bases fitting TRBD2. Germline V gives CDR1 SGHRS, CDR2 YFSETQ. The V gene end was trimmed by 4 bases and the J gene end by 7 bases; junction bases not matched to a gene: 9. The CDR3 runs 16 residues. The DNA for the CDR3 is TGCGCCAGCAGCCTTTGGACTAGCGGGATCGGGAATGAGCAGTTCTTC. Its translation is CASSLWTSGIGNEQFF.

Only one count was recorded for this clone. The rearrangement links TRBV7-2 to TRBJ1-2; D perhaps matches TRBD1 (6 bases). V was pared by 5 bases and J by 4 bases, with 11 bases between. CDR1 and CDR2 from the germline V gene are SGHTA and FQGNSA. The CDR3 length is 13 residues. CDR3 DNA sequence: TGTGCCAGCAGCGTAGGACAGTTCTATGGCTACACCTTC. Its translation is CASSVGQFYGYTF.

The chain has TRBV6-6 and TRBJ1-1; D is unclear. The V end was cut by 0 bases, the J end by 1 base, with 6 bases between. Germline V gene data show CDR1 as MNHNY and CDR2 as SVGAGI (reference sequence). The CDR3 extends over 14 amino acids. CDR3 protein: CASSYSPANTEAFF. CDR3 nucleotides: TGTGCCAGCAGTTACTCGCCAGCGAACACTGAAGCTTTCTTT.

This clone was counted a few times. J is TRBJ2-7 and V is TRBV11-2, with D maybe TRBD1 (6 bases). CDR3 length: 16 amino acids. V lost 1 base and J lost 0, with 13 bases in between. Looked up from germline, CDR1 is SGHAT and CDR2 is FQNNGV. CDR3 amino acids: CASSLGTVRSSYEQYF. The CDR3 bases are TGTGCCAGCAGCTTAGGGACAGTTAGGAGCTCCTACGAGCAGTACTTC.

V is TRBV27 and J is TRBJ2-1; no clear D gene. The germline CDR1 and CDR2 sequences are MNHEY and SMNVEV (reference sequence). With 5 bases removed from V and 8 bases from J, the gap between germline ends came to 13 bases. There are 13 residues in the CDR3. The CDR3 spells CASSLLLRHEQFF. CDR3 nucleotides: TGTGCCAGCAGTCTACTTTTAAGGCATGAGCAGTTCTTC.

The CDR3 DNA sequence: TGTGCCTGGAGTCCTTGGACAGGTACGAATCAGTACTTC. The encoded protein is CAWSPWTGTNQYF. The V gene is TRBV30, the J gene TRBJ2-7; 7 bases are a match to TRBD1. Germline values: CDR1 GTSNPN, CDR2 SVGIG (reference sequence). The length of the CDR3 is 13 residues. Unmatched junction bases numbered 11, after V lost 2 bases and J lost 10 bases. Filled out from reference TRBV30 and TRBJ2-7, the complete variable domain reads SQTIHQWPATLVQPVGSPLSLECTVEGTSNPNLYWYRQAAGRGLQLLFYSVGIGQISSEVPQNLSASRPQDRQFILSSKKLLLSDSGFYLCAWSPWTGTNQYFGPGTRLTVT.

The V and J genes are TRBV7-9 and TRBJ2-1; 14 positions match TRBD2. V was clipped by 3 bases and J by 8 bases; unmatched bases: 3. The germline V gene has CDR1 SEHNR and CDR2 FQNEAQ (reference sequence). The CDR3 runs to 15 residues. The CDR3 sequence: CASSFRLAGGDEQFF. The DNA for the CDR3 is TGTGCCAGCAGCTTCAGACTAGCGGGAGGGGATGAGCAGTTCTTC.